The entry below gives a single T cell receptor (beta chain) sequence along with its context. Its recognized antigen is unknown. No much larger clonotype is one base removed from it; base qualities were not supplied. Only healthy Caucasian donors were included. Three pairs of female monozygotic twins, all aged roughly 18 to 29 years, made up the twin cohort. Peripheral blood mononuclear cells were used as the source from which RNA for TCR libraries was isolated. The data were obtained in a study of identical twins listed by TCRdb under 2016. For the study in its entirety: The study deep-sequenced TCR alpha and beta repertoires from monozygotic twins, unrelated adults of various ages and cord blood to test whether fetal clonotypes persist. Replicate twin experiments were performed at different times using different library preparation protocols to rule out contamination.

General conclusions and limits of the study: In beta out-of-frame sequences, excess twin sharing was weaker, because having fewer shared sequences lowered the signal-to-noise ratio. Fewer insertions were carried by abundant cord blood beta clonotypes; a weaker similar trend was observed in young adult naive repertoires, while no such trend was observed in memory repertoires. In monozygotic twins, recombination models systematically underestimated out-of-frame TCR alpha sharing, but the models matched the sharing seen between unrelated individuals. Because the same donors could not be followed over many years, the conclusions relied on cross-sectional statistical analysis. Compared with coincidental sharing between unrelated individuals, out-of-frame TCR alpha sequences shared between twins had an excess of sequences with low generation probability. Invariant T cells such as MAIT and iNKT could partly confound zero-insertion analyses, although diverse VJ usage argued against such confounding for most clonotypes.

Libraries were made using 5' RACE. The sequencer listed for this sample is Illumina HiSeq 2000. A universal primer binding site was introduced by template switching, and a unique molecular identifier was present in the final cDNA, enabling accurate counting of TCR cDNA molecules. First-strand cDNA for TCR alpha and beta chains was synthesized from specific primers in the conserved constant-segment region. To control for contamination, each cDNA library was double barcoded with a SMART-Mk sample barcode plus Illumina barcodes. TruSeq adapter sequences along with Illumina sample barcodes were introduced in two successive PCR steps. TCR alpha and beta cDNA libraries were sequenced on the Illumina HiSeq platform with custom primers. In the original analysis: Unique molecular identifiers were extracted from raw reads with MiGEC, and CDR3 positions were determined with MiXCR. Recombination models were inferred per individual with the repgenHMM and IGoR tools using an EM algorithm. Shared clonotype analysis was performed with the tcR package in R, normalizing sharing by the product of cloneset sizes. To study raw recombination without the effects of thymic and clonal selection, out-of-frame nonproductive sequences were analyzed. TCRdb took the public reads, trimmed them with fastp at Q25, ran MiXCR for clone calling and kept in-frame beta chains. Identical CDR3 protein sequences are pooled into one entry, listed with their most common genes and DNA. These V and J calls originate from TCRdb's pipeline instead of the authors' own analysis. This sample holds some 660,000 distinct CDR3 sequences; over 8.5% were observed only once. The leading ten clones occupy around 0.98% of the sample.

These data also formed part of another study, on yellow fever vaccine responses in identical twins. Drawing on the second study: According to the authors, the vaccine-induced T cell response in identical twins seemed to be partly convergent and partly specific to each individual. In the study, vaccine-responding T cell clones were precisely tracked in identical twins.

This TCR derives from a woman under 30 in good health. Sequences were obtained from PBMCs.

The base sequence is TGCGCCAGCATGGGCAGCTACAATGAGCAGTTCTTC. This is translated as CASMGSYNEQFF. The rearranged chain carries TRBV4-1 and TRBJ2-1; the D gene cannot be named for sure. As encoded in the germline V gene, CDR1 is MGHRA while CDR2 is YSYEKL. The CDR3 holds 12 amino acids from the cysteine to the phenylalanine. Of the read, only the CDR3 DNA is kept; its 36 bases are in frame from base 1. V was cut back by 7 bases and J by 3 bases, leaving a gap of 7 bases between them.